This T cell receptor (beta chain) was retrieved from a study of post-analysis software for immune sequencing data (dated by TCRdb to between 2015 and 2016). Broadly, across the study: Recorded disease courses included relapsing-remitting, secondary progressive and progressive-relapsing multiple sclerosis, with some patients lacking subtype annotation. The multiple sclerosis patient repertoires were compared with 10 to 12 previously published healthy control repertoires from donors aged 6 to 25 years. A subset of samples was prepared in parallel using single-end sample barcoding, then pooled and co-amplified after Illumina adapter ligation.

This clonotype was counted a few times. This receptor's antigen is unknown. Per-base qualities were not stored, and no clone one base away is much larger. V gives up 5 bases and J gives up 5 bases, and the segment between their germline ends measures 9 bases. The CDR3 sequence holds 13 residues, the cysteine and phenylalanine included. Only CDR3 DNA remains: 39 bases, in frame from the first base. As encoded in the germline V gene (reference sequence), CDR1 is LGHDT while CDR2 is YNNKEL. Preparation of the library involved PCR. The sequencing machine was an Illumina HiSeq 2500. To reduce PCR and sequencing biases, unique molecular identifiers were incorporated into the TCR beta cDNA libraries. Every 1 to 10 million input T cells yielded 500,000 or so cDNA molecules, meaning each molecule approximated one T cell. Patient libraries were prepared and sequenced with the same protocol used for the earlier healthy control dataset. Samples belonging to the same batch were prepared together, multiplexed and sequenced on a shared HiSeq lane. In the paper's pipeline: Raw barcoded reads were processed with MIGEC, and single-read molecular identifier groups were discarded before consensus assembly and CDR3 extraction. VDJtools was used for post-analysis of the clonotype tables, and diversity was normalized by down-sampling every dataset to the size of the smallest sample. To correct batch-related cross-sample contamination, repertoire overlap clustering matched CDR3 amino acid sequences but not nucleotide sequences. TCRdb reran the public reads through fastp at Q25 and MiXCR, keeping productive beta chains. Rows matching on CDR3 protein sequence are summarized as one entry with the most common DNA and genes. Here the V and J calls rest on TCRdb's processing, not on the authors' analysis. A total of 700,000 to 800,000 distinct CDR3 sequences appear in this sample, around 27% of them only once. The top ten clones comprise roughly 0.54% of the sample.

TCR beta repertoires were profiled from peripheral blood of roughly 13 young patients with multiple sclerosis to demonstrate the VDJtools post-analysis software. Multiple sclerosis patients were children and adolescents aged about 6 to 16 years. The full study reports these points: Direct clustering with F measure revealed strong co-clustering of samples prepared in the same batch, which led to a batch-effect correction. Several TRBV segments, including TRBV5-6, TRBV5-1 and TRBV20-1, were significantly more frequent in patients than controls. Compared with controls, multiple sclerosis patients had significantly lower normalized Chao1 diversity, a finding suggesting substantial peripheral T-cell clonal expansion. The multiple sclerosis patient group was slightly younger than the control group.

The sequence came from a girl aged 10 to 17 with multiple sclerosis. The chain is encoded by TRBV3-1 joined to TRBJ2-2; no D gene can be assigned with confidence. The sequenced material came from blood. At the DNA level, the sequence is TGTGCCAGCAGCACACAGAGGACCGGGGAGCTGTTTTTT. Translated, it reads CASSTQRTGELFF.